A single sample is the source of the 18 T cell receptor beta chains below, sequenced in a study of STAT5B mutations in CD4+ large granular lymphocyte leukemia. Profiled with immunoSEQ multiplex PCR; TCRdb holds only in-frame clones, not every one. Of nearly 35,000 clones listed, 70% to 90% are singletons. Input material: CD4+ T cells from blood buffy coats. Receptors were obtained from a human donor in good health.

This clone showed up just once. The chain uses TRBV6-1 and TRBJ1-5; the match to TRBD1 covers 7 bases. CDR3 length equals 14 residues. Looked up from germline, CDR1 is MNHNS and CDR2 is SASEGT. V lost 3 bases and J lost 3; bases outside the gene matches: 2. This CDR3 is CASSEGQHNQPQHF. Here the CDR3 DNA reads TGTGCCAGCAGTGAGGGACAGCACAATCAGCCCCAGCATTTT.

The CDR3 coding sequence is TGTGCCAGCACCGTAGCGGGAGGGCGAGAGCAGTACTTC. This codes for CASTVAGGREQYF. V gene TRBV7-2 combines with J gene TRBJ2-7; 11 bases agree with TRBD2. CDR1 SGHTA and CDR2 FQGNSA come from the germline V gene. J was trimmed by 7 bases and V by 7 bases; bases with no gene match: 6. This CDR3 contains 13 residues.

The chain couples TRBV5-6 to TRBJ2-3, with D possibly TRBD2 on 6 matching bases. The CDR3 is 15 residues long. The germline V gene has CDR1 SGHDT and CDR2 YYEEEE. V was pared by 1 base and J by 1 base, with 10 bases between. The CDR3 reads CASSLRGIGTDTQYF. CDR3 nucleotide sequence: TGTGCCAGCAGCTTGCGGGGGATCGGCACAGATACGCAGTATTTT.

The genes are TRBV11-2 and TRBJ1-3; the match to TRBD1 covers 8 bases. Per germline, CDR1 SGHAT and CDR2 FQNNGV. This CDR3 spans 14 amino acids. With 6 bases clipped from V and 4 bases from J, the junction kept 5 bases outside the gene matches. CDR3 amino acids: CASSQGANGNTIYF. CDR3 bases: TGTGCCAGCAGTCAGGGGGCAAACGGAAACACCATATATTTT.

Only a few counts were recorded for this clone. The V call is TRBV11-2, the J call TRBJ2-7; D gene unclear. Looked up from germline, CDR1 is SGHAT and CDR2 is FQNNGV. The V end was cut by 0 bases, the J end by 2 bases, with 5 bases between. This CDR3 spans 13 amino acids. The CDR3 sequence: CASSLEPAYEQYF. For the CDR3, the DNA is TGTGCCAGCAGCTTAGAACCAGCCTACGAGCAGTACTTC. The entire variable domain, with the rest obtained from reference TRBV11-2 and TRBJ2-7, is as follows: EAGVAQSPRYKIIEKRQSVAFWCNPISGHATLYWYQQILGQGPKLLIQFQNNGVVDDSQLPKDRFSAERLKGVDSTLKIQPAKLEDSAVYLCASSLEPAYEQYFGPGTRLTVT.

The CDR3 sequence is CASSTQGSGTEAFF. CDR3 nucleotides: TGTGCCAGCAGCACGCAGGGGTCGGGCACTGAAGCTTTCTTT. This chain links TRBV7-2 with TRBJ1-1; possibly TRBD1 for D (6 bases). V shed 5 bases and J shed 4 bases, with 14 bases lying between them. CDR3 length equals 14 residues. Germline CDR1 reads SGHTA; CDR2 reads FQGNSA.

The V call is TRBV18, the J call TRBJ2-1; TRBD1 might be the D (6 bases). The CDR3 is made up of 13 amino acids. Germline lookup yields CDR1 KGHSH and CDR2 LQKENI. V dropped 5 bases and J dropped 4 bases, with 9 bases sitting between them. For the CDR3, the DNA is TGTGCCAGCTCATTCGACAGGTACAATGAGCAGTTCTTC. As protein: CASSFDRYNEQFF.

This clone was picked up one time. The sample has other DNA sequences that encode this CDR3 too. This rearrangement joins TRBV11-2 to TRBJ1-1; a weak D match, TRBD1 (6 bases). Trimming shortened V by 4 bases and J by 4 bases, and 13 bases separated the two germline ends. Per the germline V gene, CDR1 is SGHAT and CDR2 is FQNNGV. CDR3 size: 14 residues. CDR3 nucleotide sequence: TGTGCCAGCAGCTCAGGGAGCAGGGGCACTGAAGCTTTCTTT. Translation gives CASSSGSRGTEAFF.

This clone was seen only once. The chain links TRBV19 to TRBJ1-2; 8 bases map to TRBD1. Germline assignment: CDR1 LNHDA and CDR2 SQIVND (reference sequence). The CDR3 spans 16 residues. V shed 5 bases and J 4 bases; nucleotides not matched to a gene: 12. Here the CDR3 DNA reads TGTGCCAGTAGTGTAACGAAGGGACAGGCCTTCTATGGCTACACCTTC. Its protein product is CASSVTKGQAFYGYTF.

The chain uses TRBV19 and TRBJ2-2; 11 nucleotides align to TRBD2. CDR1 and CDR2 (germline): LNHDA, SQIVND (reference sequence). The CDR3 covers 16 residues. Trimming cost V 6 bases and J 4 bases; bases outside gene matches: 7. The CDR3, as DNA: TGTGCCAGTAGATTCCTTGGACTAGCGGGCACCGGGGAGCTGTTTTTT. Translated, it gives CASRFLGLAGTGELFF.

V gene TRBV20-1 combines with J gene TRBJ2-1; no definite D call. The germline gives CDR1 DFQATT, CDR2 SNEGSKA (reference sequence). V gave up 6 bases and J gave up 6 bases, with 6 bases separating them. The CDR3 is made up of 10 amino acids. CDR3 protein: CSAAGNEQFF. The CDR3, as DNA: TGCAGTGCCGCTGGCAATGAGCAGTTCTTC.

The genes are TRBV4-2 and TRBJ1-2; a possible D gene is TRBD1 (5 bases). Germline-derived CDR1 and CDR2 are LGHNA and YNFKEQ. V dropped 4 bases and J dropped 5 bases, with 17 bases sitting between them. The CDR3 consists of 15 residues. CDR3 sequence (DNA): TGTGCCAGCAGCCCCAAAGAGGGACTCTTATATGGCTACACCTTC. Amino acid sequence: CASSPKEGLLYGYTF.

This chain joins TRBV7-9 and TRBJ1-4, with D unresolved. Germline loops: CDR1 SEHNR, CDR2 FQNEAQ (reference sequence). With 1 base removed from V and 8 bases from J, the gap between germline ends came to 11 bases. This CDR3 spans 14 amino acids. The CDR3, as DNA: TGTGCCAGCAGCTTAGAGGGCAAGTGGGAAAAACTGTTTTTT. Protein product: CASSLEGKWEKLFF.

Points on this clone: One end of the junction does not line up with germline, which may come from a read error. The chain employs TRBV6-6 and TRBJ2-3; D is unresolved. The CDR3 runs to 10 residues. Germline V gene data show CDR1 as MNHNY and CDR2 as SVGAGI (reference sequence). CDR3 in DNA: TGTGCCACCTACGAAAGGGCTCTAAATTTT. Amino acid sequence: CATYERALNF.

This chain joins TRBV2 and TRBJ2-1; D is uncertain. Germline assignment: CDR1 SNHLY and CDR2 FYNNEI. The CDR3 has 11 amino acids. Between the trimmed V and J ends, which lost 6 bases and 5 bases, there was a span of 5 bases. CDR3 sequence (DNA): TGTGCCAGCAGCGCAGACAATGAGCAGTTCTTC. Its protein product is CASSADNEQFF. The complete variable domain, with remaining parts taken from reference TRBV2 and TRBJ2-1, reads EPEVTQTPSHQVTQMGQEVILRCVPISNHLYFYWYRQILGQKVEFLVSFYNNEISEKSEIFDDQFSVERPDGSNFTLKIRSTKLEDSAMYFCASSADNEQFFGPGTRLTVL.

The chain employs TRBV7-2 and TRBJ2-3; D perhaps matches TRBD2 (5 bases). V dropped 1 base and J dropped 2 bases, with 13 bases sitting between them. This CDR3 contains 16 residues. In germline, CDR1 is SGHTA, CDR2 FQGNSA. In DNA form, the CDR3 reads TGTGCCAGCAGCTTAGTACGGGAACTATACACAGATACGCAGTATTTT. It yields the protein CASSLVRELYTDTQYF.

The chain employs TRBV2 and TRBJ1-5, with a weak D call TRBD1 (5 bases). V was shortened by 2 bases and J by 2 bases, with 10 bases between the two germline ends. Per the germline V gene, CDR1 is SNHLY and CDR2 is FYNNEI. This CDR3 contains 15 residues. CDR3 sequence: CASSETGDGNQPQHF. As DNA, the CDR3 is TGTGCCAGCAGTGAAACAGGCGATGGCAATCAGCCCCAGCATTTT.

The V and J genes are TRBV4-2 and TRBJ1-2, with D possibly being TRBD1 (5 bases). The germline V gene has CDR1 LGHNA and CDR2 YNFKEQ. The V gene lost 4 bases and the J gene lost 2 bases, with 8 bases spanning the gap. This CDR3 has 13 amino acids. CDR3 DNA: TGTGCCAGCAGCCGAGACAGAAACTATGGCTACACCTTC. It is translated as CASSRDRNYGYTF.